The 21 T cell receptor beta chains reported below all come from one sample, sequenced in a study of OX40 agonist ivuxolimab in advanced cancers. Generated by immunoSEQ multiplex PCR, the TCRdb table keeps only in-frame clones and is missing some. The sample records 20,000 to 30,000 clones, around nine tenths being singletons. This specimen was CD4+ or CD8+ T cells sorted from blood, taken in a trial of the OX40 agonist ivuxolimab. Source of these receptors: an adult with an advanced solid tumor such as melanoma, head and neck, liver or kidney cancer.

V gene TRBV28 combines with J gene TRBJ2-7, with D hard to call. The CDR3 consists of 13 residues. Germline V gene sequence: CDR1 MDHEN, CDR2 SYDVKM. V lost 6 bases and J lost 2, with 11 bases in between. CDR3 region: CASRGGSAYEQYF. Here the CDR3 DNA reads TGTGCCAGCAGGGGCGGCAGCGCCTACGAGCAGTACTTC.

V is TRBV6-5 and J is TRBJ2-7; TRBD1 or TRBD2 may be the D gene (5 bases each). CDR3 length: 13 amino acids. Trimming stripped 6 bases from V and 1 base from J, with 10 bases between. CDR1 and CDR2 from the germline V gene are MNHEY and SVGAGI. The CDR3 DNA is TGTGCCAGCAGGGGGGACGAATCCTACGAGCAGTACTTC. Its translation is CASRGDESYEQYF.

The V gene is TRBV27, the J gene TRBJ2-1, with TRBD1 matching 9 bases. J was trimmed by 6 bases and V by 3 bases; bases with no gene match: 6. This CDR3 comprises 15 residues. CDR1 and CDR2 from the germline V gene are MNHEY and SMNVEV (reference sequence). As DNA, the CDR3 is TGTGCCAGCAGTTTTCCGGGACAGGGTGGCAATGAGCAGTTCTTC. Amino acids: CASSFPGQGGNEQFF.

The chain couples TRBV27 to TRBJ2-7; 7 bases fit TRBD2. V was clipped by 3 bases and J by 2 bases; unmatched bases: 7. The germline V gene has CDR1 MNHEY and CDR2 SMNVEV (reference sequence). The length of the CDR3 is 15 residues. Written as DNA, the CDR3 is TGTGCCAGCAGTTTCTCGGGGGGATTCCCCTACGAGCAGTACTTC. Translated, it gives CASSFSGGFPYEQYF.

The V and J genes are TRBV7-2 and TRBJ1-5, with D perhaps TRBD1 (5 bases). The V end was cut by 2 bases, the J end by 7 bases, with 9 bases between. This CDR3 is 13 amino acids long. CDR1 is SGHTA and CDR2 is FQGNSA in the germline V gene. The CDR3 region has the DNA TGTGCCAGCAGCTTATTGGGGGAACAGCCCCAGCATTTT. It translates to CASSLLGEQPQHF.

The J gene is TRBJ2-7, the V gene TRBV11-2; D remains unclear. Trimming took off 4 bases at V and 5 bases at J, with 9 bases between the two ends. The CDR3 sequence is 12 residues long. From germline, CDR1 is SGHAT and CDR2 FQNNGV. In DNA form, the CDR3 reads TGTGCCAGCAGCTCCACCGGTGACGAGCAGTACTTC. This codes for CASSSTGDEQYF.

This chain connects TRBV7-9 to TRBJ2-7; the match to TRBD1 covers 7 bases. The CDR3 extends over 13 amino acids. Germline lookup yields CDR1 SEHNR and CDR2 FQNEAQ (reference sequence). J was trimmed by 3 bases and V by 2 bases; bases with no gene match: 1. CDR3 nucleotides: TGTGCCAGCAGCTTATACAGGGGCTACGAGCAGTACTTC. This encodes CASSLYRGYEQYF.

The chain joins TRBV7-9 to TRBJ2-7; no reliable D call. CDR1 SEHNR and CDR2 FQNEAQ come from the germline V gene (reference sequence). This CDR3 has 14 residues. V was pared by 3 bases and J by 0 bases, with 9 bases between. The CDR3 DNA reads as TGTGCCAGCAGCTTGCCGGCAAGCTCCTACGAGCAGTACTTC. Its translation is CASSLPASSYEQYF.

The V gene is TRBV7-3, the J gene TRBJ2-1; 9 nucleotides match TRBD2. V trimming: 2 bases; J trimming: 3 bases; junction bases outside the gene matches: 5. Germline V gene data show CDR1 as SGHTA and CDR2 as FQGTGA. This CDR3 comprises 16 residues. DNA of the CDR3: TGTGCCAGCAGCTTAGGGGGCGGGAGGGACTACAATGAGCAGTTCTTC. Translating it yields CASSLGGGRDYNEQFF.

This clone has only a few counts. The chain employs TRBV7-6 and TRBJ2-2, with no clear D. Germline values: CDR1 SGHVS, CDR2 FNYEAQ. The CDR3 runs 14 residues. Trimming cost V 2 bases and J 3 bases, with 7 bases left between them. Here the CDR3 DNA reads TGTGCCAGCAGCTTACCTGGGGACACCGGGGAGCTGTTTTTT. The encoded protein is CASSLPGDTGELFF. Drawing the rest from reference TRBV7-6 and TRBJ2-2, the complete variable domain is GAGVSQSPRYKVTKRGQDVALRCDPISGHVSLYWYRQALGQGPEFLTYFNYEAQQDKSGLPNDRFSAERPEGSISTLTIQRTEQRDSAMYRCASSLPGDTGELFFGEGSRLTVL.

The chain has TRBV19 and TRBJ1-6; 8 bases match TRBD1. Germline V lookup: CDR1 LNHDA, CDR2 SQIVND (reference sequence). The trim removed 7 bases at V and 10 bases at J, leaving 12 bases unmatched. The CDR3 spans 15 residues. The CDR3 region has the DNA TGTGCCAGTACTCCTTCAGGGGGCGCGGACTCACCCCTCCACTTT. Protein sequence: CASTPSGGADSPLHF.

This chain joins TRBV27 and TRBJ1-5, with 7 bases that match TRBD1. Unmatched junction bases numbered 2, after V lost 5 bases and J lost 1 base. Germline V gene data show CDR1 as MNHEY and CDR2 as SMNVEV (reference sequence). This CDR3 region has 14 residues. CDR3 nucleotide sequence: TGTGCCAGCAGTACACAGGGGAGCAATCAGCCCCAGCATTTT. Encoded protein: CASSTQGSNQPQHF.

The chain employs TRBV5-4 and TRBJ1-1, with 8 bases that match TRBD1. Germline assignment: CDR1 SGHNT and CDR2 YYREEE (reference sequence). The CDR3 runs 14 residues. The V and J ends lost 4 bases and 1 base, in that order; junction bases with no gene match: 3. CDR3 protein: CASSDGQGNTEAFF. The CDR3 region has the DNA TGTGCCAGCAGCGATGGACAGGGGAACACTGAAGCTTTCTTT.

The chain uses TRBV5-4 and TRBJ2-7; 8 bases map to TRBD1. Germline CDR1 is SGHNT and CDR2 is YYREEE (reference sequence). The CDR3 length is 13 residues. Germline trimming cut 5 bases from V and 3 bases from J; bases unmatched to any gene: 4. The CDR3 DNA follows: TGTGCCAGCAGACCTACAGGGGGCTACGAGCAGTACTTC. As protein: CASRPTGGYEQYF.

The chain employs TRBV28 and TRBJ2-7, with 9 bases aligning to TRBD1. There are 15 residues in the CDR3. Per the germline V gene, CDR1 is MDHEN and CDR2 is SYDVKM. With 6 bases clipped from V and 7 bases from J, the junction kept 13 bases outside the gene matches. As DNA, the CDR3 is TGTGCCAGCAGCTTGGTAGACAGGGGGTATGGAGAGCAGTACTTC. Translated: CASSLVDRGYGEQYF.

CDR3 in DNA: TGTGCCAGCAGTGGTGCCAGGGTGAACTACGAGCAGTACTTC. This codes for CASSGARVNYEQYF. The V and J genes are TRBV2 and TRBJ2-7; TRBD1 might be the D (5 bases). CDR1 and CDR2 from the germline V gene are SNHLY and FYNNEI. This CDR3 is 14 amino acids long. V lost 4 bases and J lost 3, with 13 bases in between.

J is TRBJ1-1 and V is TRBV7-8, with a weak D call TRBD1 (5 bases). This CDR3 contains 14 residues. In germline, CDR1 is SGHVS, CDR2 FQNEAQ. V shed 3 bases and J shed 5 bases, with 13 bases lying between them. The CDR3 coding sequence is TGTGCCAGCAGCTTGCCAGGGCAGGTAACTGAAGCTTTCTTT. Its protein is CASSLPGQVTEAFF.

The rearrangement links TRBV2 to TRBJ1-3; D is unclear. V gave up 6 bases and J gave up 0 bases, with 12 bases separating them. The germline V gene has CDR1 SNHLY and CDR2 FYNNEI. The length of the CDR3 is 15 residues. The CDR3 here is CASRSDRTSGNTIYF. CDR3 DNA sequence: TGTGCCAGCAGGTCCGACCGAACCTCTGGAAACACCATATATTTT. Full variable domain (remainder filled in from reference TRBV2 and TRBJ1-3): EPEVTQTPSHQVTQMGQEVILRCVPISNHLYFYWYRQILGQKVEFLVSFYNNEISEKSEIFDDQFSVERPDGSNFTLKIRSTKLEDSAMYFCASRSDRTSGNTIYFGEGSWLTVV.

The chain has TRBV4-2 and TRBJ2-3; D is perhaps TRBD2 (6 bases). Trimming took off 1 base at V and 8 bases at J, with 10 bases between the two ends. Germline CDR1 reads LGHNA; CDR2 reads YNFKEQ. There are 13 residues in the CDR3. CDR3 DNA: TGTGCCAGCAGCCAAGGGGGGGAAGGTACGCAGTATTTT. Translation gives CASSQGGEGTQYF.

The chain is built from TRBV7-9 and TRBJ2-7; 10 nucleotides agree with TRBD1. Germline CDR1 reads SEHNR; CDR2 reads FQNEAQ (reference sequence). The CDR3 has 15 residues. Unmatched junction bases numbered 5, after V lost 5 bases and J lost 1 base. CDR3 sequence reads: CASSDGQGGSYEQYF. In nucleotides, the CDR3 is TGTGCCAGCAGCGATGGACAGGGGGGATCCTACGAGCAGTACTTC.

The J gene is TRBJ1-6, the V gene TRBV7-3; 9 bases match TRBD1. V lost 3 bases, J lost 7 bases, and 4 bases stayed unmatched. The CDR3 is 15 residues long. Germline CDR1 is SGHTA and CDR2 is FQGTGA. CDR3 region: CASSLGQGGNSPLHF. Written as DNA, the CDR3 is TGTGCCAGCAGCTTGGGACAGGGCGGCAATTCACCCCTCCACTTT.